The clone carrying this T cell receptor (beta chain) was seen only a few times. Its cognate antigen is unknown. Germline V gives CDR1 ENHRY, CDR2 SYGVKD. The ends were cut back, 4 bases at V and 0 bases at J, with 7 bases in the middle. The CDR3 loop spans 13 amino acids. The sample originates from a study of OX40 agonist ivuxolimab in advanced cancers. At the level of the study: Patients received intravenous ivuxolimab every 2 weeks at 0.01 to 10 mg/kg. Partial responses were observed in three patients, of whom one had hepatocellular carcinoma and two had cutaneous melanoma. Study-level findings and limits: Among patients with partial responses at 0.1-3.0 mg/kg, clonal expansion was among the lowest. At doses 0.1 to 3.0 mg/kg, CD4+ and CD8+ clones expanded.

Method: immunoSEQ multiplex PCR; TCRdb's copy keeps in-frame clones and lacks some. The profile covers about 60,000 clones, with around nine tenths appearing a single time and approximately 0.99% taken by the ten largest. The source material was CD4+ or CD8+ T cells sorted from blood, sampled in a trial of the OX40 agonist ivuxolimab. This sequence was found in an adult with an advanced solid tumor such as melanoma, head and neck, liver or kidney cancer. The V gene is TRBV10-3, the J gene TRBJ2-7; D is uncertain. The CDR3 spells CAISAGPSYEQYF. The DNA for the CDR3 is TGTGCCATCAGTGCAGGTCCCTCCTACGAGCAGTACTTC.